This T cell receptor beta chain emerged from a study of T cells in Graves' hyperthyroidism and ophthalmopathy. CDR3 length equals 14 residues. V was pared by 8 bases and J by 1 base, with 14 bases between. The germline V gene has CDR1 MNHNS and CDR2 SASEGT. TCR beta CDR3 regions were amplified from RNA transcripts. During a first-round RT-PCR of the TCR CDR3, the HTBI primer set was used. TCRdb analysed the multiplex PCR reads with MiXCR anew, one entry per CDR3 protein. The profile shows about 700,000 distinct CDR3 sequences, 11% to 15% of them singletons. Hyperthyroidism patients were newly diagnosed, had disease duration under 2 months, and were aged 18 to 65 years. PBMCs were sourced from approximately 9 ml fresh peripheral blood.

The receptor's source is a woman younger than 35 with Graves' hyperthyroidism. The chain couples TRBV6-1 to TRBJ1-1; D not resolved. What was sequenced was blood. For the CDR3, the DNA is TGTGCCAGCTGGAATATAGGCGGGAACACTGAAGCTTTCTTT. This encodes CASWNIGGNTEAFF.